Shown below are 18 T cell receptor beta chains from a single sample sequenced in a study of blood T cells in healthy people across ages. Primed by a sample-barcoded 5' primer and a J-beta primer mix, a second PCR proceeded for about 6 to 11 cycles. Each CDR3 protein is one row after TCRdb ran MiXCR on the 5' RACE reads. This table holds approximately 1,000,000 distinct CDR3 sequences, 35% to 40% found once. The sample consisted of blood. The receptors derive from a man aged 18 to 35 in good health.

This clonotype was detected once. V and J are TRBV15 and TRBJ1-4, with D possibly TRBD1 on 5 matching bases. CDR3 length equals 14 residues. V lost 5 bases and J lost 7, with 14 bases in between. CDR1 and CDR2 from the germline V gene are LNHNV and YYDKDF (reference sequence). This CDR3 reads CATSLDRGVEKLFF. The CDR3, as DNA: TGTGCCACCAGCCTTGACCGGGGGGTTGAAAAACTGTTTTTT.

A word on this clonotype: Being one base from a much bigger clone, this may be a read error. This sequence joins TRBV6-2 or TRBV6-3 and TRBJ1-6; D uncertain. The CDR3 length is 15 residues. Germline-derived CDR1 and CDR2 are MNHEY and SVGEGT. The V and J ends lost 0 bases and 11 bases respectively, with 14 bases between them. The CDR3 nucleotides read TGTGCCAGCAGTTACTCGACCCGGACGAATGCACCCCTCCACTTT. It yields the protein CASSYSTRTNAPLHF.

The chain uses TRBV18 and TRBJ1-4; perhaps TRBD1 as D (5 bases). The CDR3 loop spans 15 amino acids. V was pared by 4 bases and J by 4 bases, with 13 bases between. Germline CDR1 KGHSH, CDR2 LQKENI. The DNA of the CDR3 is TGTGCCAGCTCACTGAGCTGGGACGGTAATGAAAAACTGTTTTTT. It codes for CASSLSWDGNEKLFF.

This clonotype was observed a handful of times. The rearrangement links TRBV6-2 or TRBV6-3 to TRBJ1-2, with 10 positions matching TRBD1. The CDR3 is 12 amino acids. V lost 8 bases, J lost 10 bases, and 7 bases stayed unmatched. Per germline, CDR1 MNHEY and CDR2 SVGEGT. The CDR3 spells CASQGQGRNYTF. DNA of the CDR3: TGTGCCAGCCAGGGACAGGGGCGAAACTACACCTTC.

The chain links TRBV27 to TRBJ2-3; D assignment may be TRBD1 or TRBD2 (5 bases each). The CDR3 is 14 amino acids. V gave up 5 bases and J gave up 3 bases, with 12 bases separating them. Looked up from germline, CDR1 is MNHEY and CDR2 is SMNVEV (reference sequence). This CDR3 is CASSVRDLTDTQYF. CDR3 bases: TGTGCCAGCAGTGTACGGGACCTAACAGATACGCAGTATTTT.

There are many counts of this clonotype. The CDR3 loop is CASSEPGSVPYEQYF. CDR3 nucleotide sequence: TGTGCCAGCAGTGAGCCAGGATCCGTACCCTACGAGCAGTACTTC. The V gene is TRBV25-1, the J gene TRBJ2-7, with D hard to call. This CDR3 is built from 15 residues. Trimming took 3 bases from V and 2 from J, leaving 14 bases between them. The germline V gene has CDR1 MGHDK and CDR2 SYGVNS.

This clonotype was seen only a few times. The J gene is TRBJ1-4, the V gene TRBV30, with 10 bases fitting TRBD1. Per germline, CDR1 GTSNPN and CDR2 SVGIG (reference sequence). V gave up 7 bases and J gave up 8 bases; unmatched junction bases: 7. The CDR3 loop spans 13 amino acids. The DNA for the CDR3 is TGTGCCTCTCTGCGGGACAGGGGCGAAAAACTGTTTTTT. Translated: CASLRDRGEKLFF.

Only a few counts were recorded for this clonotype. V is TRBV20-1 and J is TRBJ1-1, with TRBD1 as a possible D gene (5 bases). The CDR3 loop spans 14 amino acids. V was shortened by 6 bases and J by 1 base, with 15 bases between the two germline ends. Germline CDR1 reads DFQATT; CDR2 reads SNEGSKA (reference sequence). CDR3: CSANGDGTNTEAFF. In nucleotides, the CDR3 is TGCAGTGCAAACGGGGACGGGACGAACACTGAAGCTTTCTTT.

This chain links TRBV27 with TRBJ2-7; 7 bases are shared with TRBD1. Germline V gene lookup returns CDR1 MNHEY and CDR2 SMNVEV (reference sequence). Trimming took 3 bases from V and 4 from J; bases not matched to a gene: 15. The CDR3 consists of 17 residues. In nucleotides, the CDR3 is TGTGCCAGCAGTTTCTATCCGGACAGGAGGCCCCCTTACGAGCAGTACTTC. Translating it yields CASSFYPDRRPPYEQYF.

This clonotype showed up just a few times. The chain joins TRBV14 to TRBJ2-7, with D unclear. Per the germline V gene, CDR1 is SGHDN and CDR2 is FVKESK. The CDR3 has 14 residues. Trimming cost V 5 bases and J 3 bases, with 14 bases left between them. CDR3 residues: CASSFALMGYEQYF. As DNA, the CDR3 is TGTGCCAGCAGCTTTGCCCTCATGGGCTACGAGCAGTACTTC.

The genes are TRBV28 and TRBJ2-7; 7 bases are shared with TRBD1. Germline lookup yields CDR1 MDHEN and CDR2 SYDVKM. V shed 4 bases, J shed 6 bases, and the junction held 6 bases outside the gene matches. The CDR3 length is 13 residues. The CDR3 sequence is CASSSLTGFEQYF. In DNA, the CDR3 is TGTGCCAGCAGTTCACTGACAGGGTTCGAGCAGTACTTC.

This clonotype occurred a few times. The chain couples TRBV28 to TRBJ2-2; D may be TRBD1 (8 bases). Germline CDR1 MDHEN, CDR2 SYDVKM. The CDR3 covers 15 residues. V was clipped by 1 base and J by 4 bases, with 10 bases between them. CDR3 protein: CASSLYRGGTGELFF. CDR3 bases: TGTGCCAGCAGTTTATACAGGGGGGGCACCGGGGAGCTGTTTTTT.

The chain links TRBV20-1 to TRBJ1-1; the D gene is possibly TRBD1 (6 bases). This CDR3 spans 14 amino acids. The V end was cut by 5 bases, the J end by 0 bases, with 13 bases between. Germline V gene lookup returns CDR1 DFQATT and CDR2 SNEGSKA (reference sequence). Here the CDR3 reads CSASLGAMNTEAFF. CDR3 coding DNA: TGCAGTGCTTCCTTGGGGGCCATGAACACTGAAGCTTTCTTT.

Comments on this clonotype: One junction end does not reproduce the germline sequence, and a read error may be involved. The chain combines TRBV4-3 with TRBJ1-2, with unresolved D. CDR3 length: 15 residues. Per the germline V gene, CDR1 is LGHNA and CDR2 is YSLEER. In DNA, the CDR3 is TGCACCAGCAGCCAAGTTCGAGGGATAAACTATGGCTACACCTTC. Translation gives CTSSQVRGINYGYTF.

A few counts support this clonotype. The V and J genes are TRBV9 and TRBJ2-3; 13 nucleotides agree with TRBD2. The CDR3 loop spans 15 amino acids. Losses at the gene ends were 4 bases for V and 4 bases for J; bases not matched to a gene: 3. Per the germline V gene, CDR1 is SGDLS and CDR2 is YYNGEE. DNA for the CDR3: TGTGCCAGCAGCTCGGGACTAGCGGGGTCAGATACGCAGTATTTT. Translating gives CASSSGLAGSDTQYF.

The chain links TRBV27 to TRBJ2-5, with D perhaps given as TRBD1 or TRBD2 (7 bases each). V was pared by 3 bases and J by 9 bases, with 14 bases between. Germline CDR1 reads MNHEY; CDR2 reads SMNVEV (reference sequence). The CDR3 is made up of 13 amino acids. For the CDR3, the DNA is TGTGCCAGCAGTTTCAGGGGGAGGGAGGCCCAGTACTTC. It translates to CASSFRGREAQYF.

V gene TRBV5-1 combines with J gene TRBJ1-1; D remains unclear. V was pared by 7 bases and J by 5 bases, with 6 bases between. The germline V gene has CDR1 SGHRS and CDR2 YFSETQ. CDR3 length: 10 residues. The CDR3 here is CASERTEAFF. DNA for the CDR3: TGCGCCAGCGAAAGGACTGAAGCTTTCTTT.

Here the CDR3 DNA reads TGTGCCAGCAGTTTCCAGTGGGAGGGGCCGTACAATGAGCAGTACTTC. This encodes CASSFQWEGPYNEQYF. The rearrangement uses TRBV28 and TRBJ2-7; 7 nucleotides agree with TRBD2. The junction had 15 bases not matched to a gene; V was cut back by 3 bases and J by 7 bases. Per germline, CDR1 MDHEN and CDR2 SYDVKM. The CDR3 is made up of 16 amino acids.